The next 6 T cell receptor beta chains were all read from a single sample in a study of control samples from healthy donors and cancer patients. Here immunoSEQ multiplex PCR was the method, and the copy in TCRdb shows in-frame clones only, minus some. Among roughly 190,000 clones, roughly 89% were seen once, and the ten largest hold approximately 1.6%. The material sequenced was blood. These TCRs come from a woman younger than 45 in good health.

The V gene is TRBV27, the J gene TRBJ2-1, with TRBD1 identical over 8 bases. This CDR3 spans 15 amino acids. Germline V gene lookup returns CDR1 MNHEY and CDR2 SMNVEV (reference sequence). V lost 6 bases, J lost 4 bases, and 8 bases stayed unmatched. As DNA, the CDR3 is TGTGCCAGCAGATCCCCAGGGGGCGCTTACAATGAGCAGTTCTTC. Residues: CASRSPGGAYNEQFF.

The chain links TRBV6-5 to TRBJ1-4; 8 nucleotides line up with TRBD1. This CDR3 comprises 14 residues. V lost 6 bases and J lost 1; bases outside the gene matches: 1. Germline-derived CDR1 and CDR2 are MNHEY and SVGAGI. The CDR3 region is CASRTGVTNEKLFF. For the CDR3, the DNA is TGTGCCAGCAGGACAGGGGTAACTAATGAAAAACTGTTTTTT.

The rearrangement links TRBV7-8 to TRBJ2-1, with 10 bases lining up with TRBD1. Germline V gene sequence: CDR1 SGHVS, CDR2 FQNEAQ. J was trimmed by 9 bases and V by 1 base; bases with no gene match: 3. CDR3 length: 14 residues. CDR3 amino acids: CASSLGGQGSEQFF. CDR3 bases: TGTGCCAGCAGCTTAGGGGGACAGGGGTCTGAGCAGTTCTTC.

The chain recombines TRBV7-7 with TRBJ2-5, with 8 bases lining up with TRBD1. The CDR3 contains 14 residues. Germline CDR1 reads SSHAT; CDR2 reads FNYEAQ (reference sequence). Trimming cost V 5 bases and J 4 bases; bases outside gene matches: 6. In DNA, the CDR3 is TGTGCCAGCAGCACCTCAGGGGGCGCAGAGACCCAGTACTTC. As protein: CASSTSGGAETQYF.

This clone was observed a few times. The chain has TRBV14 and TRBJ1-2; D is uncertain. Germline lookup yields CDR1 SGHDN and CDR2 FVKESK. The CDR3 runs to 13 residues. V was pared by 3 bases and J by 4 bases, with 9 bases between. The DNA of the CDR3 is TGTGCCAGCAGCCATGCCAGAACCTATGGCTACACCTTC. Protein: CASSHARTYGYTF.

This clone was recorded only once. The rearrangement joins TRBV18 to TRBJ2-5; D is perhaps TRBD1 (6 bases). V was clipped by 5 bases and J by 3 bases, with 16 bases between them. The CDR3 is made up of 15 amino acids. The V gene's germline CDR1 is KGHSH and CDR2 LQKENI. The CDR3 is CASSYIQGSEETQYF. The CDR3 DNA is TGTGCCAGCTCATATATACAGGGTTCCGAAGAGACCCAGTACTTC.